This T cell receptor beta chain was obtained from a study of cytomegalovirus exposure and HLA in healthy donors. Looking at the study overall: The 120 or so validation repertoires were produced on the same platform as the 500 to 800 repertoires of the first cohort. This was reported in a later analysis.

As to this clone: The antigen is not known.

Whole-study findings and limits: Subsequent analysis of the 110 or so validation repertoires found a tendency for first-cohort TCR clusters to co-occur.

Data came from immunoSEQ multiplex PCR; TCRdb stores just in-frame clones and leaves some out. The sample contains 78,000 or so clones, around 94% of which appear only once. The sample comprised PBMCs. The receptor comes from a young woman in good health and CMV-seropositive.

The CDR3: CASPLAGAVQETQYF. For the CDR3, the DNA is TGTGCCAGCCCGTTGGCAGGTGCCGTACAAGAGACCCAGTACTTC. The J gene is TRBJ2-5, the V gene TRBV28; no clear D gene. The CDR3 extends over 15 amino acids. The germline V gene has CDR1 MDHEN and CDR2 SYDVKM. Between the trimmed V and J ends, which lost 8 bases and 2 bases, there was a span of 18 bases.